This T cell receptor (beta chain) emerged from a study of blood T cell repertoires in COVID-19. Overall study: Samples representing acute and convalescent COVID-19 were sourced from the United States, Italy and Spain. T cells, B-cell-depleted T cells, or PBMCs provided the cDNA or gDNA that served as material.

Patients in Seattle were enrolled during active infection, then followed longitudinally. The CDR3 length is 13 residues. Germline V gene sequence: CDR1 LGHDT, CDR2 YNNKEL (reference sequence). The V and J ends lost 4 bases and 8 bases, in that order; junction bases with no gene match: 0. Profiled with immunoSEQ multiplex PCR; TCRdb holds only in-frame clones, not every one. This table has approximately 150,000 clones, around four fifths appearing once. The chain links TRBV3-1 (or the pseudogene TRBV3-2) to TRBJ1-6; 9 bases fit TRBD1. Sequencing input: peripheral blood. This TCR was recovered from an elderly woman with COVID-19, enrolled during active disease. The CDR3 bases are TGTGCCAGCAGCCGGGACAGGGATTCACCCCTCCACTTT. Translating gives CASSRDRDSPLHF.